The 5 T cell receptor beta chains below come from one sample, sequenced in a study of T cell changes during pregnancy in multiple sclerosis. TCRdb's copy holds only in-frame clones and misses some; the assay was immunoSEQ multiplex PCR. Among around 32,000 clones, about 88% were seen once, and the ten largest hold 11%. The sample here was CD8+ T cells from peripheral blood mononuclear cells, taken in the third trimester of pregnancy. The source is a female donor with multiple sclerosis, enrolled in a pregnancy study.

The V call is TRBV4-2, the J call TRBJ2-4; 11 bases align to TRBD2. Unmatched junction bases numbered 14, after V lost 3 bases and J lost 7 bases. The CDR3 length is 18 residues. Germline CDR1 and CDR2: LGHNA and YNFKEQ. The CDR3 loop reads CASSQEGLTSGAFNIQYF. In nucleotides, the CDR3 is TGTGCCAGCAGCCAGGAAGGCCTGACTAGCGGGGCGTTTAACATTCAGTACTTC.

The chain has TRBV19 and TRBJ2-5; possibly TRBD2 for D (6 bases). The CDR3 totals 14 residues. Germline lookup yields CDR1 LNHDA and CDR2 SQIVND (reference sequence). V lost 5 bases to trimming and J lost 5 bases, with 15 bases between them. CDR3: CASSLRDGGETQYF. The CDR3 DNA is TGTGCCAGTAGTCTCCGGGACGGAGGGGAGACCCAGTACTTC.

Only one count was recorded for this clone. The chain recombines TRBV5-1 with TRBJ2-7, with D tentatively TRBD1 (6 bases). Looked up from germline, CDR1 is SGHRS and CDR2 is YFSETQ. CDR3 length equals 14 residues. Trimming shortened V by 5 bases and J by 1 base, and 13 bases separated the two germline ends. The CDR3 here is CASRNDRRSYEQYF. The CDR3 region has the DNA TGCGCCAGCAGAAACGACAGGCGTTCCTACGAGCAGTACTTC. Full variable domain (rest looked up from reference TRBV5-1 and TRBJ2-7): KAGVTQTPRYLIKTRGQQVTLSCSPISGHRSVSWYQQTPGQGLQFLFEYFSETQRNKGNFPGRFSGRQFSNSRSEMNVSTLELGDSALYLCASRNDRRSYEQYFGPGTRLTVT.

This clone appeared once. The chain recombines TRBV21-1 with TRBJ1-2. TRBV21-1 counts as a pseudogene. CDR3 size: 14 residues. For the CDR3, the DNA is TGTGCCAGCAGCAAAGCGGCGGTCAACTATGGCTACACCTTC. Translation gives CASSKAAVNYGYTF.

The chain carries TRBV2 and TRBJ2-7; TRBD1 is a possible D gene (5 bases). CDR1 SNHLY and CDR2 FYNNEI come from the germline V gene. The CDR3 length is 11 residues. V lost 6 bases and J 6 bases, leaving 9 bases between the germline ends. For the CDR3, the DNA is TGTGCCAGCAGGACCAGGGTCGAGCAGTACTTC. It specifies CASRTRVEQYF.